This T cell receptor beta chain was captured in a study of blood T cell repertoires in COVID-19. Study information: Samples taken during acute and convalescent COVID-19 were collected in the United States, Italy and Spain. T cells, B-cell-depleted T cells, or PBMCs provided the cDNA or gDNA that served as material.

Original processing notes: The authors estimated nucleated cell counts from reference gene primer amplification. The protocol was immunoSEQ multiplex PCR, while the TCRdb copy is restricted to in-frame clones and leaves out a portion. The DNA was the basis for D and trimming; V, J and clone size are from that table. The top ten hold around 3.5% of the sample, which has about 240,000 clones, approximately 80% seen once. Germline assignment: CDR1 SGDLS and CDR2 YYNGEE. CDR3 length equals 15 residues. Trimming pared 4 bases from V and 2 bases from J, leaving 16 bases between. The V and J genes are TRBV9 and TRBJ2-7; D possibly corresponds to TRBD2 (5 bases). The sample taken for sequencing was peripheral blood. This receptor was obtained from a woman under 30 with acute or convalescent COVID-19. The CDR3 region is CASSSGGSTTYEQYF. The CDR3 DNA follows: TGTGCCAGCAGCAGCGGCGGATCCACGACCTACGAGCAGTACTTC.